This T cell receptor beta chain was sequenced during a study of cytomegalovirus exposure and HLA in healthy donors. V trimming: 2 bases; J trimming: 9 bases; junction bases outside the gene matches: 9. Germline CDR1 is SGHTA and CDR2 is FQGTGA. The CDR3 covers 15 residues. Points on this clone: Its antigen is undetermined.

The donors formed part of the roughly 120-subject validation cohort, distinct from the roughly 670-subject first cohort. Produced via immunoSEQ multiplex PCR; TCRdb's table is partial and in-frame only. Counted here are 55,000 to 80,000 clones, around 93% occurring once; the ten biggest clones make up 6% to 8.5%. Study observations and caveats: The listing of 150 to 200 TCR beta chains classed them as cytomegalovirus-associated. For most TCR sequences rarity was the rule, although some public TCRs occurred in many donors. Cytomegalovirus status, reportedly, was diagnosed with high specificity and sensitivity by the classifier.

The TCR comes from a woman between 18 and 30 years old in good health and CMV-seropositive. The J gene is TRBJ2-1, the V gene TRBV7-3; 8 nucleotides align to TRBD2. Sequenced material: PBMCs. CDR3 region: CASSLLSGRTGEQFF. The CDR3 DNA sequence: TGTGCCAGCAGCTTATTGAGCGGGAGAACTGGTGAGCAGTTCTTC.